A selection of T cell receptor beta chains follows, all from one sample in a study of glioma-infiltrating T cells after dendritic cell vaccination. Clones were sequenced by immunoSEQ multiplex PCR, and TCRdb holds only the in-frame ones, with some missing. The sample shows some 24,000 clones, under 90% of them seen only once. This specimen was blood, taken after dendritic cell vaccination. Receptors originate from a human donor with glioblastoma. Both conserved end residues are part of each CDR3. The D gene is left open where the match is weak. For some rows the clone size is stated as once, few or many, or as a class when expanded; others skip it.

J gene,clone size,V gene,D gene,CDR3 DNA,CDR3 protein
TRBJ2-3,once,TRBV2,-,TGTGCCAGCAACCTGGGGGCGGCTTTCACAGATACGCAGTATTTT,CASNLGAAFTDTQYF
TRBJ2-1,few,TRBV5-1,TRBD1,TGCGCCAGCAGCCCTAGGGGGCGCGACTACAATGAGCAGTTCTTC,CASSPRGRDYNEQFF
TRBJ1-1,-,TRBV29-1,-,TGCAGCGTTGTCAGGGAAACCACAGGGACTGAAGCTTTCTTT,CSVVRETTGTEAFF
TRBJ2-7,-,TRBV6-5,TRBD2,TGTGCCAGCAGTCAGGGACTAGCGATATCCTACGAGCAGTACTTC,CASSQGLAISYEQYF
TRBJ1-6,-,TRBV2,-,TGTGGCGGCGGACGGACAAATTCACCCCTCCACTTT,CGGGRTNSPLHF
TRBJ2-5,-,TRBV5-4,-,TGTGCCAGCAGAGACAGCGCCCAAGAGACCCAGTACTTC,CASRDSAQETQYF
TRBJ2-5,-,TRBV5-6,TRBD1,TGTGCCAGCAGCTTGGGAGGGACAGGTCAAGAGACCCAGTACTTC,CASSLGGTGQETQYF
TRBJ1-5,-,TRBV10-1,-,TGCGCCAGCAGTGAGTCCGGGAGCACACAGCCCCAGCATTTT,CASSESGSTQPQHF
TRBJ1-1,-,TRBV11-3,-,TGTGCCAGCAGTCTGACCAGGGGCACTGAAGCTTTCTTT,CASSLTRGTEAFF
TRBJ2-5,-,TRBV6-5,-,TGTGCCAGCAGTTACTCGAGTGGAGAGACCCAGTACTTC,CASSYSSGETQYF
TRBJ1-4,few,TRBV9,TRBD1,TGTGCCAGCAGCGGGAGGGGGCCTGATGAAAAACTGTTTTTT,CASSGRGPDEKLFF
TRBJ2-2,once,TRBV19,TRBD1,TGTGCCAGTAGTGATAGGGGACAGACCACCGGGGAGCTGTTTTTT,CASSDRGQTTGELFF
TRBJ1-6,-,TRBV27,TRBD1,TGTGCCAGCAGTTTATCTTACACAGGGGGCGCGTATTCACCCCTCCACTTT,CASSLSYTGGAYSPLHF
TRBJ2-1,-,TRBV14,-,TGTGCCAGCAGCCAGGCCAAGGGGGCCTACAATGAGCAGTTCTTC,CASSQAKGAYNEQFF
TRBJ2-5,-,TRBV2,TRBD1,TGTGCCAGCATTCCGGGACAGGGGCTAAGAGAGACCCAGTACTTC,CASIPGQGLRETQYF
TRBJ1-1,-,TRBV7-9,-,TGTGCCAGCAGCTTAGAGGTGGGCCAGGGTGAAGCTTTCTTT,CASSLEVGQGEAFF
TRBJ2-3,-,TRBV5-6,-,TGTGCCAGCAGCTTGGTGGGGGCCTTACCCTCAGATACGCAGTATTTT,CASSLVGALPSDTQYF
TRBJ1-5,-,TRBV2,-,TGTGCCAGCAGTGGACAGAACAATCAGCCCCAGCATTTT,CASSGQNNQPQHF
TRBJ1-5,few,TRBV4-1,-,TGCGCCAGCAGCCAAGATTTATACCGACAGCTTCATCAGCCCCAGCATTTT,CASSQDLYRQLHQPQHF
TRBJ2-1,-,TRBV12-2,-,TGTGCAAGTCGCTTAACGGGGGACCATGAGCAGTTCTTC,CASRLTGDHEQFF
TRBJ2-5,few,TRBV7-2,TRBD2,TGTGCCAGCAGCAAGGGACTAGCGGGGGCGAGGGAGACCCAGTACTTC,CASSKGLAGARETQYF
TRBJ2-7,-,TRBV6-1,-,TGTGCCAGCAGTGTAGAGGGTACAGGGCGGTACGAGCAGTACTTC,CASSVEGTGRYEQYF
TRBJ2-3,-,TRBV7-8,TRBD1,TGTGCCAGCAGCTCACCTTGGGACAGAAACACAGATACGCAGTATTTT,CASSSPWDRNTDTQYF
TRBJ1-1,-,TRBV19,-,TGTGCCAGTAGTATCAACAGGCCGGTCGGTAACACTGAAGCTTTCTTT,CASSINRPVGNTEAFF
TRBJ1-1,-,TRBV10-1,TRBD1,TGCGCCAGCCGGGAGGACAGGGGGCTAGGGAACACTGAAGCTTTCTTT,CASREDRGLGNTEAFF
TRBJ2-5,-,TRBV5-8,TRBD2,TGTGCCAGCAGCCCGGGGACTAGCCTAGAAGAGACCCAGTACTTC,CASSPGTSLEETQYF
TRBJ2-1,-,TRBV9,TRBD1,TGTGCCAGCAGCATCCGGGACAGGGATTACAATGAGCAGTTCTTC,CASSIRDRDYNEQFF
TRBJ2-1,-,TRBV6-5,TRBD2,TGTGCCAGTACCGGGGAGGGCAATGAGCAGTTCTTC,CASTGEGNEQFF
TRBJ2-5,-,TRBV5-1,TRBD1,TGCGCCAGCAGCTCCGACAGGGCGAGGGGGACCCAGTACTTC,CASSSDRARGTQYF
TRBJ2-1,-,TRBV7-9,TRBD1,TGTGCCAGCAGAAACCTACAGGGGCTTTACAATGAGCAGTTCTTC,CASRNLQGLYNEQFF
TRBJ1-1,-,TRBV4-2,-,TGTGCCAGCAGCCAAGGGGGGCAGGGAAAGACTGAAGCTTTCTTT,CASSQGGQGKTEAFF
TRBJ1-2,-,TRBV10-1,TRBD1,TGCGCCAGCAGCGACAGGGGAGATGGCTACACCTTC,CASSDRGDGYTF
TRBJ2-3,-,TRBV27,TRBD2,TGTGCCAGCAGCCTCGATACTAGCGGGTTCACAGATACGCAGTATTTT,CASSLDTSGFTDTQYF
TRBJ2-7,-,TRBV2,-,TGTGCCAGCAGTGGCGGACAGACCTACGAGCAGTACTTC,CASSGGQTYEQYF
TRBJ1-6,-,TRBV27,TRBD1,TGTGCCAGCAGTTTGGGACAGGTTAATTCACCCCTCCACTTT,CASSLGQVNSPLHF
TRBJ1-5,-,TRBV19,TRBD1,TGTGCCAGTAGTACCTCGACAGGGGCGAATCAGCCCCAGCATTTT,CASSTSTGANQPQHF
TRBJ2-5,-,TRBV6-1,TRBD2,TGTGCCAGCAGTGGCGGGGGGCTCGGTGAGACCCAGTACTTC,CASSGGGLGETQYF
TRBJ2-1,-,TRBV2,TRBD2,TGTGCCAGCAGTGTAGGCGGGGGGGCCGTCGGTGAGCAGTTCTTC,CASSVGGGAVGEQFF
TRBJ1-6,once,TRBV2,-,TGTGCCAGCAGTGAAAGGGCCGGGGGTAATTCACCCCTCCACTTT,CASSERAGGNSPLHF
TRBJ2-7,-,TRBV6-1,-,TGTGCCAGCAGCTTAAGCAGGGGTCAAACCTACGAGCAGTACTTC,CASSLSRGQTYEQYF
TRBJ1-1,-,TRBV2,TRBD1,TGTGCCAGCAGTACGGACAGGACGCCTGAAGCTTTCTTT,CASSTDRTPEAFF
TRBJ1-2,-,TRBV10-3,TRBD1,TGTGCCATCAGTGACGGACAGGGATACGGCTACACCTTC,CAISDGQGYGYTF